Each of the 25 T cell receptor beta chains below was sequenced from the same sample in a study of T-cell memory formation after mild COVID-19. TCRdb reprocessed the 5' RACE reads via MiXCR and lists one record per CDR3 protein. The repertoire holds approximately 480,000 distinct CDR3 sequences, with about 18% as singletons. Sequencing was done on a sample of PBMCs or a T cell subset sorted from them (not recorded which). The receptors shown here come from an adult woman who had mild COVID-19 (a few samples of this study predate the infection). Cell type and time point are not known.

This clonotype was seen many times. The genes are TRBV9 and TRBJ2-5, with 8 bases lining up with TRBD1. Unmatched junction bases numbered 12, after V lost 2 bases and J lost 0 bases. Looked up from germline, CDR1 is SGDLS and CDR2 is YYNGEE. The CDR3 contains 18 residues. The CDR3 DNA reads as TGTGCCAGCAGCGTTTCCATCCAAGGGACAGGCGACCAAGAGACCCAGTACTTC. Translating it yields CASSVSIQGTGDQETQYF.

This clonotype was seen at least ten times. The genes are TRBV9 and TRBJ2-7; 7 nucleotides agree with TRBD2. The CDR3 contains 14 residues. Per germline, CDR1 SGDLS and CDR2 YYNGEE. Trimming took 7 bases from V and 2 from J; bases not matched to a gene: 9. CDR3 nucleotides: TGTGCCAGCTCAAGGGCTAGCGGCACCTACGAGCAGTACTTC. Its translation is CASSRASGTYEQYF.

J is TRBJ2-5 and V is TRBV7-9, with D possibly TRBD2 on 6 matching bases. Germline V gene lookup returns CDR1 SEHNR and CDR2 FQNEAQ (reference sequence). This CDR3 comprises 14 residues. The germline V and J ends were trimmed by 0 bases and 1 base, with 6 bases remaining between them. CDR3 nucleotide sequence: TGTGCCAGCAGCTTAGCAGCGGGCCAAGAGACCCAGTACTTC. As protein: CASSLAAGQETQYF.

The CDR3 is CSARDNTGELFF. CDR3 DNA sequence: TGCAGTGCTAGAGATAACACCGGGGAGCTGTTTTTT. The rearrangement uses TRBV20-1 and TRBJ2-2, with D unresolved. Per the germline V gene, CDR1 is DFQATT and CDR2 is SNEGSKA (reference sequence). This CDR3 is 12 amino acids long. V was clipped by 0 bases and J by 2 bases, with 1 base between them.

This clonotype was counted only a few times. The genes are TRBV11-2 and TRBJ2-1; 8 nucleotides agree with TRBD2. CDR3 length equals 16 residues. Germline V CDR1 and CDR2: SGHAT, FQNNGV. J was trimmed by 5 bases and V by 3 bases; bases with no gene match: 9. The CDR3 spells CASSLGRTSRDNEQFF. CDR3 coding DNA: TGTGCCAGCAGCTTGGGGCGGACTAGCAGGGACAATGAGCAGTTCTTC. Full variable domain (missing parts from reference TRBV11-2 and TRBJ2-1): EAGVAQSPRYKIIEKRQSVAFWCNPISGHATLYWYQQILGQGPKLLIQFQNNGVVDDSQLPKDRFSAERLKGVDSTLKIQPAKLEDSAVYLCASSLGRTSRDNEQFFGPGTRLTVL.

This clonotype was picked up a small number of times. J is TRBJ1-2 and V is TRBV24-1, with no clear D. V lost 0 bases, J lost 4 bases, and 8 bases lay in between. In germline, CDR1 is KGHDR, CDR2 SFDVKD. The CDR3 sequence is 14 residues long. The CDR3 region has the DNA TGTGCCACCAGTGATTTGGACACCATCTATGGCTACACCTTC. Its protein product is CATSDLDTIYGYTF.

There are many counts of this clonotype. This sequence joins TRBV5-4 and TRBJ1-1; a possible D gene is TRBD1 (5 bases). The CDR3 loop spans 14 amino acids. Germline V gene sequence: CDR1 SGHNT, CDR2 YYREEE (reference sequence). V lost 0 bases and J lost 1, with 7 bases in between. CDR3 sequence (DNA): TGTGCCAGCAGCTTGGCCAGGGCGAACACTGAAGCTTTCTTT. This sequence encodes CASSLARANTEAFF.

The rearrangement uses TRBV12-3 or TRBV12-4 and TRBJ2-1; 11 nucleotides line up with TRBD2. The ends lost 6 bases at V and 8 bases at J; junction bases unmatched: 12. CDR3 length: 16 amino acids. The CDR3 spells CASSPALAGVGDEQFF. DNA of the CDR3: TGTGCCAGCAGCCCAGCACTAGCGGGAGTGGGCGATGAGCAGTTCTTC.

This chain uses TRBV6-4 with TRBJ2-3; D is perhaps TRBD1 or TRBD2 (6 bases each). Germline V CDR1 and CDR2: MRHNA, SNTAGT. V lost 2 bases to trimming and J lost 4 bases, with 10 bases between them. The CDR3 is 14 amino acids. This chain's CDR3 is CASSDTGGPDTQYF. The CDR3 coding sequence is TGTGCCAGCAGTGACACCGGGGGCCCAGATACGCAGTATTTT.

This clonotype was counted a few times. V usage is TRBV20-1 and J usage is TRBJ2-1, with 15 nucleotides matching TRBD2. CDR1 and CDR2 (germline): DFQATT, SNEGSKA (reference sequence). V shed 4 bases, J shed 8 bases, and the junction held 3 bases outside the gene matches. The CDR3 covers 14 residues. DNA for the CDR3: TGCAGTGCTATCCGGACTAGCGGGAGGGATGAGCAGTTCTTC. Its protein product is CSAIRTSGRDEQFF.

V gene TRBV7-9 combines with J gene TRBJ1-1; no definite D call. Between the trimmed V and J ends, which lost 8 bases and 4 bases, there was a span of 14 bases. Germline V lookup: CDR1 SEHNR, CDR2 FQNEAQ (reference sequence). This CDR3 region has 13 residues. This chain's CDR3 is CASEASGSTEAFF. CDR3 nucleotides: TGTGCCAGCGAAGCCAGTGGGAGCACTGAAGCTTTCTTT.

This chain uses TRBV6-6 with TRBJ2-3; D remains ambiguous. The V end was cut by 8 bases, the J end by 5 bases, with 5 bases between. The CDR3 consists of 10 residues. Germline CDR1 MNHNY, CDR2 SVGAGI (reference sequence). DNA for the CDR3: TGTGCCAGCCGGTTAGATACGCAGTATTTT. It is translated as CASRLDTQYF.

The chain is built from TRBV3-1 and TRBJ1-1; D remains ambiguous. The CDR3 totals 13 residues. Per germline, CDR1 LGHDT and CDR2 YNNKEL (reference sequence). The V and J ends lost 1 base and 4 bases respectively, with 7 bases between them. CDR3 sequence: CASSQVWRTEAFF. Written as DNA, the CDR3 is TGTGCCAGCAGCCAAGTCTGGCGCACTGAAGCTTTCTTT.

Only a few counts were recorded for this clonotype. The chain employs TRBV30 and TRBJ1-4; no clear D. V lost 2 bases and J 6 bases, leaving 19 bases between the germline ends. This CDR3 has 16 amino acids. Germline values: CDR1 GTSNPN, CDR2 SVGIG (reference sequence). The chain's CDR3 is CAWSPAVRARDEKLFF. DNA of the CDR3: TGTGCCTGGAGTCCCGCCGTGAGGGCGAGGGATGAAAAACTGTTTTTT.

This clonotype was detected a few times. One end of the junction is discordant with germline, which a read error may explain. This sequence joins TRBV3-1 and TRBJ1-1; 8 positions match TRBD1. The CDR3 has 14 residues. Germline V CDR1 and CDR2: LGHDT, YNNKEL (reference sequence). The CDR3 loop is CASSLRTGNTEVFF. Here the CDR3 DNA reads TGTGCCAGCAGCCTACGGACAGGGAACACTGAAGTTTTCTTT.

Note on this clonotype: Compared with germline, one end of the junction differs, possibly owing to a read error. The chain is built from TRBV6-6 and TRBJ2-7; 7 bases line up with TRBD1. Germline V lookup: CDR1 MNHNY, CDR2 SVGAGI (reference sequence). This CDR3 has 13 amino acids. CDR3 region: CASSSMDRPPSWF. CDR3 nucleotides: TGTGCCAGCAGTTCCATGGACAGGCCTCCGTCCTGGTTC.

The CDR3 here is CASKGQSPYEQYF. The CDR3 DNA is TGTGCCAGCAAGGGACAGAGCCCCTACGAGCAGTACTTC. V usage is TRBV2 and J usage is TRBJ2-7, with 7 bases lining up with TRBD1. The junction had 5 bases not matched to a gene; V was cut back by 7 bases and J by 2 bases. The CDR3 contains 13 residues. Germline CDR1 SNHLY, CDR2 FYNNEI.

V usage is TRBV5-1 and J usage is TRBJ1-1; tentative D call: TRBD1 (5 bases). V was trimmed by 0 bases and J by 3 bases, leaving 9 bases between them. CDR1 SGHRS and CDR2 YFSETQ come from the germline V gene. This CDR3 comprises 14 residues. CDR3 sequence (DNA): TGCGCCAGCAGCTTGGGGGGCATTGACACTGAAGCTTTCTTT. Protein product: CASSLGGIDTEAFF.

The genes are TRBV12-3 or TRBV12-4 and TRBJ2-3, with D tentatively TRBD1 (6 bases). The CDR3 covers 15 residues. V lost 6 bases to trimming and J lost 2 bases, with 15 bases between them. CDR3 sequence reads: CASSPDRAHTDTQYF. The CDR3 bases are TGTGCCAGCAGCCCGGACAGAGCCCACACAGATACGCAGTATTTT.

The chain employs TRBV20-1 and TRBJ2-5; 10 bases are a match to TRBD2. Looked up from germline, CDR1 is DFQATT and CDR2 is SNEGSKA (reference sequence). The CDR3 has 13 amino acids. Trimming took 5 bases from V and 7 from J; bases not matched to a gene: 7. CDR3 residues: CSALLAGAGTQYF. The CDR3, as DNA: TGCAGTGCTTTGCTAGCGGGAGCGGGGACCCAGTACTTC.

The V and J genes are TRBV5-1 and TRBJ2-7; weak D call: TRBD1 (6 bases). The CDR3 sequence is 13 residues long. V lost 7 bases to trimming and J lost 3 bases, with 14 bases between them. The germline V gene encodes CDR1 SGHRS and CDR2 YFSETQ. The CDR3 reads CASRETGIYEQYF. The CDR3, as DNA: TGCGCCAGCCGGGAAACAGGGATCTACGAGCAGTACTTC.

This clonotype was found a few times. The DNA for the CDR3 is TGTGCCAGCAGCCAGGGGGTCGACACAGATACGCAGTATTTT. It specifies CASSQGVDTDTQYF. The V and J genes are TRBV6-1 and TRBJ2-3; 7 positions match TRBD1. The CDR3 has 14 residues. CDR1 is MNHNS and CDR2 is SASEGT in the germline V gene. The junction had 5 bases not matched to a gene; V was cut back by 6 bases and J by 2 bases.

This clonotype occurred a few times. The chain links TRBV11-2 to TRBJ2-7; D gene unclear. Trimming left V 2 bases short and J 4 bases short, with 15 bases between. Germline CDR1 reads SGHAT; CDR2 reads FQNNGV. This CDR3 spans 15 amino acids. This chain's CDR3 is CASSLIGRVDYEQYF. The CDR3 DNA reads as TGTGCCAGCAGCTTAATCGGACGAGTGGATTACGAGCAGTACTTC. Together with reference TRBV11-2 and TRBJ2-7, the CDR3 gives the full variable domain: EAGVAQSPRYKIIEKRQSVAFWCNPISGHATLYWYQQILGQGPKLLIQFQNNGVVDDSQLPKDRFSAERLKGVDSTLKIQPAKLEDSAVYLCASSLIGRVDYEQYFGPGTRLTVT.

A single count supports this clonotype. The V gene is TRBV7-8, the J gene TRBJ1-2, with D possibly being TRBD1 (5 bases). The germline V gene has CDR1 SGHVS and CDR2 FQNEAQ. Deletions cut 4 bases from V and 3 bases from J, with 12 bases between. The CDR3 spans 14 residues. The CDR3 reads CASSSQGGDYGYTF. The CDR3 bases are TGTGCCAGCAGCTCGCAGGGTGGTGACTATGGCTACACCTTC.

This clonotype was seen ten or more times. V is TRBV5-1 and J is TRBJ2-3; no definite D call. Germline V lookup: CDR1 SGHRS, CDR2 YFSETQ. Trimming removed 2 bases from V and 2 bases from J, with 9 bases in between. The CDR3 length is 14 residues. Here the CDR3 DNA reads TGCGCCAGCAGCTTAAAAGGATACACAGATACGCAGTATTTT. This encodes CASSLKGYTDTQYF.